Following are 7 T cell receptor beta chains from one sample sequenced in a study of cytomegalovirus exposure and HLA in healthy donors. Primers for the PCR totalled 60 Vbeta and 13 Jbeta. The table came from immunoSEQ multiplex PCR; TCRdb's copy has only in-frame clones and leaves some out. The data show about 220,000 clones, with 82% seen just once and 5.4% held by the top ten. Source material: PBMCs. The receptors derive from a middle-aged woman in good health and CMV-seropositive.

V usage is TRBV19 and J usage is TRBJ1-1; maybe TRBD1 (6 bases). V was trimmed by 5 bases and J by 9 bases, leaving 22 bases between them. CDR3 length equals 15 residues. The germline gives CDR1 LNHDA, CDR2 SQIVND (reference sequence). The CDR3 reads CASSVSTGLRPKAFF. CDR3 nucleotide sequence: TGTGCCAGTAGTGTCTCTACAGGGTTAAGGCCAAAAGCTTTCTTT.

In DNA form, the CDR3 reads TGTGCCAGCAGTTACCTAGCGGGAGGGTCTCACAATGAGCAGTTCTTC. Translated, it gives CASSYLAGGSHNEQFF. The chain has TRBV28 and TRBJ2-1; 12 positions agree with TRBD2. This CDR3 is built from 16 residues. J gave up 5 bases and V 4 bases, and 6 bases lay outside the gene matches. CDR1 and CDR2 (germline): MDHEN, SYDVKM.

V usage is TRBV7-2 and J usage is TRBJ2-7; TRBD1 matches 9 bases. Germline V gives CDR1 SGHTA, CDR2 FQGNSA. Trimming cost V 4 bases and J 6 bases; bases outside gene matches: 4. The CDR3 is 13 residues long. This CDR3 reads CASSWDRASEQYF. The CDR3 DNA reads as TGTGCCAGCAGCTGGGACAGGGCTTCCGAGCAGTACTTC.

The gene calls are TRBV2 and TRBJ1-4; tentatively, D is TRBD1 (5 bases). Germline-derived CDR1 and CDR2 are SNHLY and FYNNEI. The CDR3 length is 15 residues. V gave up 7 bases and J gave up 4 bases, with 16 bases separating them. The CDR3 bases are TGTGCCAGCATGCTACCGGGCCAGGGTAATGAAAAACTGTTTTTT. As protein: CASMLPGQGNEKLFF.

V gene TRBV19 combines with J gene TRBJ1-2; D is unresolved. Germline lookup yields CDR1 LNHDA and CDR2 SQIVND (reference sequence). V dropped 0 bases and J dropped 4 bases, with 6 bases sitting between them. CDR3 length: 13 amino acids. The CDR3: CASSIDRRYGYTF. In nucleotides, the CDR3 is TGTGCCAGTAGTATAGACAGGCGCTATGGCTACACCTTC.

The chain uses TRBV19 and TRBJ1-5; 7 positions agree with TRBD1. The CDR3 is 15 residues long. Per the germline V gene, CDR1 is LNHDA and CDR2 is SQIVND (reference sequence). Trimming removed 2 bases from V and 0 bases from J; junction bases left unmatched: 1. The CDR3 protein is CASSITGDSNQPQHF. In nucleotides, the CDR3 is TGTGCCAGTAGTATAACAGGGGATAGCAATCAGCCCCAGCATTTT.

The chain joins TRBV27 to TRBJ1-4, with 10 bases fitting TRBD1. After removal of 8 bases from V and 7 bases from J, the junction contained 4 bases not matched to a gene. This CDR3 has 13 residues. Germline V lookup: CDR1 MNHEY, CDR2 SMNVEV (reference sequence). Here the CDR3 DNA reads TGTGCCAGCCGGGGACAGGGGATTGAAAAACTGTTTTTT. It yields the protein CASRGQGIEKLFF.